A selection of T cell receptor beta chains follows, all from one sample in a study of T cell responses to AZD1222 COVID-19 vaccine. The protocol was immunoSEQ multiplex PCR, while the TCRdb copy is restricted to in-frame clones and leaves out a portion. The listing records more than 110,000 clones. Material for sequencing was peripheral blood. The receptors here all came from an adult in good health. The CDR3 runs from the conserved cysteine through the conserved F or W.

j_gene | v_gene | len | CDR3aa
TRBJ1-2 | TRBV15 | 16 | CATSRFRDRAIVGYTF
TRBJ1-5 | TRBV19 | 15 | CASSNRGYSNQPQHF
TRBJ2-7 | TRBV27 | 13 | CASSRQLAYEQYF
TRBJ2-1 | TRBV6-5 | 15 | CASNKGGGGYNEQFF
TRBJ2-1 | TRBV5-4 | 12 | CASSRTANEQFF
TRBJ1-4 | TRBV6-5 | 15 | CASTRTGTVHEKLFF
TRBJ2-3 | TRBV28 | 17 | CASSLAPGAGVRDTQYF
TRBJ2-2 | TRBV15 | 19 | CATSRGRTVGDRGTGELFF
TRBJ1-2 | TRBV4-3 | 16 | CASSQDPPGGDYGYTF
TRBJ1-1 | TRBV11-1 | 14 | CASRRDRLNTEAFF
TRBJ1-2 | TRBV19 | 11 | CASTYNYGYTF
TRBJ2-1 | TRBV6-2/TRBV6-3 | 16 | CASSYSSWTVINEQFF
TRBJ1-4 | TRBV10-3 | 14 | CAISQTGFSEKLFF
TRBJ1-1 | TRBV5-1 | 15 | CASSLWQGGSTEAFF
TRBJ1-6 | TRBV7-3 | 16 | CASSLMGNTYNSPLHF
TRBJ1-2 | TRBV28 | 11 | CAIDLNYGYTF
TRBJ2-1 | TRBV19 | 15 | CASSLGASGGNEQFF
TRBJ1-6 | TRBV3-1/TRBV3-2 | 13 | CASSQGVDSPLHF
TRBJ1-1 | TRBV20-1 | 13 | CSASGDRDTEAFF
TRBJ1-1 | TRBV18 | 15 | CASSEQTAKNTEAFF
TRBJ2-7 | TRBV5-6 | 18 | CASSLRAVQGAYSYEQYF
TRBJ2-3 | TRBV11-3 | 16 | CASSPGTSGGGDTQYF
TRBJ1-1 | TRBV12-3/TRBV12-4 | 12 | CASSRGEGEAFF